This T cell receptor beta chain was recovered during a study of blood T cells in healthy people across ages. Through a sample-barcoded 5' primer and a J-beta primer mix, a second PCR was run for roughly 7 to 12 cycles. TCRdb re-called the 5' RACE reads through MiXCR, storing one row per CDR3 protein. This sample has 890,000 or so distinct CDR3 sequences, with around two thirds found just once. Isolation of PBMCs gave at least 6.5 million cells per sample. The germline V gene encodes CDR1 LGHDT and CDR2 YNNKEL (reference sequence). The CDR3 has 13 amino acids. Sample: blood. V and J are TRBV3-1 and TRBJ2-5; 7 bases match TRBD2. The DNA end lines up better with TRBJ2-7; the J call may be wrong. The origin of this receptor is a man aged 25 to 45 in good health. The CDR3 sequence: CASSPEGGREQYF. The CDR3 DNA sequence: TGTGCCAGCAGCCCTGAGGGAGGGCGCGAGCAGTACTTC.